The source of this TCR beta chain is a study of T cell changes during pregnancy in multiple sclerosis. With 1 base removed from V and 0 bases from J, the gap between germline ends came to 10 bases. This CDR3 contains 15 residues. Germline CDR1 MNHEY, CDR2 SMNVEV (reference sequence). Assay used: immunoSEQ multiplex PCR; TCRdb lists only in-frame clones, some missing. Of 38,000 or so clones listed, more than 80% are singletons. The receptor was isolated from a female donor with multiple sclerosis, enrolled in a pregnancy study. The sample was peripheral blood, taken before pregnancy. This rearrangement joins TRBV27 to TRBJ2-7, with TRBD2 as a possible D gene (5 bases). CDR3 DNA: TGTGCCAGCAGTTTATTTGTGGGAGTCTCCTACGAGCAGTACTTC. Amino acids: CASSLFVGVSYEQYF.